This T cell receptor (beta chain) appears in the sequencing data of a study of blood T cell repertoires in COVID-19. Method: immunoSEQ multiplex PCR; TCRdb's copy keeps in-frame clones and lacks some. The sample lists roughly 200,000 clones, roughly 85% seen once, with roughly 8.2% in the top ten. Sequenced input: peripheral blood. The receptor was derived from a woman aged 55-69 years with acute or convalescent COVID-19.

The CDR3 nucleotides read TGTGCCAGCAGTCTAAACCGATTCAGTGCGGGCCACTCCTACAATGAGCAGTTCTTC. It yields the protein CASSLNRFSAGHSYNEQFF. This chain connects TRBV27 to TRBJ2-1; maybe TRBD2 (5 bases). The germline V gene has CDR1 MNHEY and CDR2 SMNVEV (reference sequence). Trimming stripped 5 bases from V and 0 bases from J, with 23 bases between. There are 19 residues in the CDR3.